The sequence of this T cell receptor (beta chain) was determined in a study of cytomegalovirus exposure and HLA in healthy donors. The CDR3 has 14 residues. The germline CDR1 and CDR2 sequences are SNHLY and FYNNEI. V gave up 8 bases and J gave up 1 base, with 14 bases separating them. The primer mix had 60 Vbeta and 13 Jbeta primers. Here immunoSEQ multiplex PCR was the method, and the copy in TCRdb shows in-frame clones only, minus some. Of around 170,000 clones listed, about four fifths are singletons. The sequenced sample was PBMCs. The receptor comes from a man aged 35 to 55 in good health and CMV-seronegative. J is TRBJ1-1 and V is TRBV2, with D perhaps TRBD1 (6 bases). The CDR3 nucleotides are TGTGCCAGCGGGGCGACAGGAGGGAACACTGAAGCTTTCTTT. Protein sequence: CASGATGGNTEAFF.